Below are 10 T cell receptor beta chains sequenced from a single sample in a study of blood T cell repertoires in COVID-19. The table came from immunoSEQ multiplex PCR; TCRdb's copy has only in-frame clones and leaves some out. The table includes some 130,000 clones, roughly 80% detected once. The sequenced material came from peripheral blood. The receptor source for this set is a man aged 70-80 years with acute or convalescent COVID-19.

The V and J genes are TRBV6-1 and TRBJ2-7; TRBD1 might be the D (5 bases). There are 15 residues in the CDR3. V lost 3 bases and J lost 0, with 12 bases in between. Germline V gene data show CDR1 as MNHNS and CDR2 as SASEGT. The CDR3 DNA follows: TGTGCCAGCAGTGACAGGGTCCCCCCCTCCTACGAGCAGTACTTC. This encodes CASSDRVPPSYEQYF.

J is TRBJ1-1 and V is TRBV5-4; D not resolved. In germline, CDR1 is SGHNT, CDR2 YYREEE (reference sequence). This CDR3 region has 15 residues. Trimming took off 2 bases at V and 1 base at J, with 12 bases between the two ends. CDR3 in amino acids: CASSFSEASNTEAFF. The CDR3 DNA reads TGTGCCAGCAGCTTTAGTGAGGCCTCGAACACTGAAGCTTTCTTT. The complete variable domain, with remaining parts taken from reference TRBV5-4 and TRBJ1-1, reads ETGVTQSPTHLIKTRGQQVTLRCSSQSGHNTVSWYQQALGQGPQFIFQYYREEENGRGNFPPRFSGLQFPNYSSELNVNALELDDSALYLCASSFSEASNTEAFFGQGTRLTVV.

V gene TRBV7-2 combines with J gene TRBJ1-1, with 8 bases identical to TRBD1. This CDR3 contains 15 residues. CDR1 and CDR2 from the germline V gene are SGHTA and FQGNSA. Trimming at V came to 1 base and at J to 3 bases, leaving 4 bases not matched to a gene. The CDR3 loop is CASSLVYRGDTEAFF. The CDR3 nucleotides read TGTGCCAGCAGCTTAGTATACAGGGGGGACACTGAAGCTTTCTTT.

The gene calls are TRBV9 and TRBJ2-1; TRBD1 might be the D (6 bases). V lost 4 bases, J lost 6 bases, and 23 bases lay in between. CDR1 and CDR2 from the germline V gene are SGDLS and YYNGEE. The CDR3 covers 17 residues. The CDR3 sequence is CASSLVQGQPSPNEQFF. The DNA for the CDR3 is TGTGCCAGCAGCCTCGTTCAGGGGCAGCCCAGTCCCAATGAGCAGTTCTTC.

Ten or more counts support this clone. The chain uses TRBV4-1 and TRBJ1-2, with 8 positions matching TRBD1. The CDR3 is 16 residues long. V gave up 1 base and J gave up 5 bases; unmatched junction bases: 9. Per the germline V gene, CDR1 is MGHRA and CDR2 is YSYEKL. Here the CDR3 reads CASSQVWAQGVYGYTF. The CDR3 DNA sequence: TGCGCCAGCAGCCAAGTATGGGCACAGGGGGTGTATGGCTACACCTTC.

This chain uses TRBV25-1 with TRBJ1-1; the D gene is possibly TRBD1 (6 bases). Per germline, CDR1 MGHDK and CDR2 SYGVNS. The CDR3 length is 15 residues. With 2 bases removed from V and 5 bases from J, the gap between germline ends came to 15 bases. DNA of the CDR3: TGTGCCAGCAGTGAACCCGGATTACAGGGAACTGAAGCTTTCTTT. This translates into CASSEPGLQGTEAFF.

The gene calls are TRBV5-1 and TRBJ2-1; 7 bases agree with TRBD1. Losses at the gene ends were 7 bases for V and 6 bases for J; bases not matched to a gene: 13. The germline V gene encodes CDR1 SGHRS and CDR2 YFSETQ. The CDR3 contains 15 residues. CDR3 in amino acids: CASQRRTGPGNEQFF. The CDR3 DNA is TGCGCCAGCCAGAGGAGGACAGGCCCGGGCAATGAGCAGTTCTTC. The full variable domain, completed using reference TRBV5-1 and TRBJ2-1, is KAGVTQTPRYLIKTRGQQVTLSCSPISGHRSVSWYQQTPGQGLQFLFEYFSETQRNKGNFPGRFSGRQFSNSRSEMNVSTLELGDSALYLCASQRRTGPGNEQFFGPGTRLTVL.

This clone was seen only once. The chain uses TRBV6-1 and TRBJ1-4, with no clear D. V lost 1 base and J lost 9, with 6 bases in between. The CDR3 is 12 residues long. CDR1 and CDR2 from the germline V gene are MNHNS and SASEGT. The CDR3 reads CASSEGSKKLFF. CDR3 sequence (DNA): TGTGCCAGCAGTGAAGGCAGTAAAAAACTGTTTTTT.

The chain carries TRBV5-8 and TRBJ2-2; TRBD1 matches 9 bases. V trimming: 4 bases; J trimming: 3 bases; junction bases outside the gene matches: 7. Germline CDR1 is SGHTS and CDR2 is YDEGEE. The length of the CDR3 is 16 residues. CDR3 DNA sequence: TGTGCCAGCAGCCCCGGGGACAGGGCTGACACCGGGGAGCTGTTTTTT. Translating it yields CASSPGDRADTGELFF.

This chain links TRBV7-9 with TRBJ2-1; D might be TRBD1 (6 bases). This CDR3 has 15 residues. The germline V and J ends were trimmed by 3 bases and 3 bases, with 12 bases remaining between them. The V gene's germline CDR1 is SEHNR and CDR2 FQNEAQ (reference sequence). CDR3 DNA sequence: TGTGCCAGCAGCTTCCCCGGGACACTCTACAATGAGCAGTTCTTC. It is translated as CASSFPGTLYNEQFF.